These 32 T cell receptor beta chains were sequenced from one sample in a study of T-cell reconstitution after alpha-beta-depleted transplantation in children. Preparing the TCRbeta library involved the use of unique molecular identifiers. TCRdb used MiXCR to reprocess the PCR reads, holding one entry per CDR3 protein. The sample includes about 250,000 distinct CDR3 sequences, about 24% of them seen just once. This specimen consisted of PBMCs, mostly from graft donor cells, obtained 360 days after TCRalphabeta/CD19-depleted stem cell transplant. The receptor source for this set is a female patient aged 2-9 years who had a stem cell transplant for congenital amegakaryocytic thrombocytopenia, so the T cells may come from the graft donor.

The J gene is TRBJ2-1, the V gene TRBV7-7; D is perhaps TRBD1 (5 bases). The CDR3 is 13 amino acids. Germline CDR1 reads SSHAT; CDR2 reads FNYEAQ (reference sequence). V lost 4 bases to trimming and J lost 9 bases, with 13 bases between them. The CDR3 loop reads CASSSGPQGEQFF. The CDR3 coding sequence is TGTGCCAGCAGCTCGGGCCCCCAGGGTGAGCAGTTCTTC.

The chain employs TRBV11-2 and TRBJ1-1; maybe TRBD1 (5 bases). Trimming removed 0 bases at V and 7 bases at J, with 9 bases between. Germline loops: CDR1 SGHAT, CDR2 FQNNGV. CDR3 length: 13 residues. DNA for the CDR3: TGTGCCAGCAGCTTAGAGAGGGGTGGTGAAGCTTTCTTT. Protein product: CASSLERGGEAFF.

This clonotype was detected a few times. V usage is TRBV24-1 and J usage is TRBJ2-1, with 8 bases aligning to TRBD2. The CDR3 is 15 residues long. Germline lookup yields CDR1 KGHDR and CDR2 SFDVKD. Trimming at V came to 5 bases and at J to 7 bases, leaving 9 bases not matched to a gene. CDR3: CATSGAGAELNEQFF. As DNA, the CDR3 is TGTGCCACCAGTGGAGCGGGAGCCGAACTGAATGAGCAGTTCTTC.

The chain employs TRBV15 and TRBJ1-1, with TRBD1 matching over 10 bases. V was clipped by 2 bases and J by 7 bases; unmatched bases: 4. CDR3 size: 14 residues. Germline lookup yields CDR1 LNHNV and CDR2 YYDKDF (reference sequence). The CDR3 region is CATSRMGQGYEAFF. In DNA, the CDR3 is TGTGCCACCAGCAGAATGGGACAGGGGTATGAAGCTTTCTTT. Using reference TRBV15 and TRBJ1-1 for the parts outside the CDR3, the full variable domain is DAMVIQNPRYQVTQFGKPVTLSCSQTLNHNVMYWYQQKSSQAPKLLFHYYDKDFNNEADTPDNFQSRRPNTSFCFLDIRSPGLGDTAMYLCATSRMGQGYEAFFGQGTRLTVV.

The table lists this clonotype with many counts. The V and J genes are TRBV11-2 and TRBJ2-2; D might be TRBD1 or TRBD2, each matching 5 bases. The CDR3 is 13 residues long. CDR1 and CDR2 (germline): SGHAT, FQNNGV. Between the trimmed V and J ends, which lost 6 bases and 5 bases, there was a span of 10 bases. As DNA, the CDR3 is TGTGCCAGCAGGCCGAGGGGAACCGGGGAGCTGTTTTTT. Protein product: CASRPRGTGELFF.

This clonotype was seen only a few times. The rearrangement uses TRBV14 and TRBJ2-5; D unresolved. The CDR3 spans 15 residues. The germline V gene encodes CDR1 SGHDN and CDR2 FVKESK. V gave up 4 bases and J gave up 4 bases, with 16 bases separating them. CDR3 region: CASSLPGIVRETQYF. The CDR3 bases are TGTGCCAGCAGCCTACCCGGAATAGTCAGAGAGACCCAGTACTTC.

CDR3 DNA: TGCAGCGTTCGGGAGGAGACCCAGTACTTC. Translated, it gives CSVREETQYF. The gene calls are TRBV29-1 and TRBJ2-5; D perhaps matches TRBD2 (6 bases). V was trimmed by 5 bases and J by 5 bases, leaving 6 bases between them. Germline V gives CDR1 SQVTM, CDR2 ANQGSEA. The CDR3 length is 10 residues.

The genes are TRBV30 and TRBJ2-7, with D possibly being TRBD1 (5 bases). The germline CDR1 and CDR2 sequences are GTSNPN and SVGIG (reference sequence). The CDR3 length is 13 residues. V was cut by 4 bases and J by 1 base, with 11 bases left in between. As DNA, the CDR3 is TGTGCCTGGACCAAGACAGTATCCTACGAGCAGTACTTC. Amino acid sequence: CAWTKTVSYEQYF.

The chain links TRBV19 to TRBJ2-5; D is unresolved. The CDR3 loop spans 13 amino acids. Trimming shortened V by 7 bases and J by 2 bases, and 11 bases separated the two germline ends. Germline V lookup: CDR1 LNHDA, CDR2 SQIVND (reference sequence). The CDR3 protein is CASTPRSQETQYF. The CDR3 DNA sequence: TGTGCCAGTACCCCCAGGAGTCAAGAGACCCAGTACTTC.

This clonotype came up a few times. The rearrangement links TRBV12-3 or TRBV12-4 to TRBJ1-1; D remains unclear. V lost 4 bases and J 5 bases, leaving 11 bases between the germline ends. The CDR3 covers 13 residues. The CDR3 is CASSSQRATEAFF. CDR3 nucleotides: TGTGCCAGCAGTTCTCAGAGGGCTACTGAAGCTTTCTTT.

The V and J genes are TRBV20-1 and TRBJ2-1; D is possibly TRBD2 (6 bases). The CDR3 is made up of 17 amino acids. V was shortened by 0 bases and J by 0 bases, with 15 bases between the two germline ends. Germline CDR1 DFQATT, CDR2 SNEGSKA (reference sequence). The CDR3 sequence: CSARDPFRESSYNEQFF. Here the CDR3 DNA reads TGCAGTGCTAGAGATCCCTTCCGGGAGAGCTCCTACAATGAGCAGTTCTTC.

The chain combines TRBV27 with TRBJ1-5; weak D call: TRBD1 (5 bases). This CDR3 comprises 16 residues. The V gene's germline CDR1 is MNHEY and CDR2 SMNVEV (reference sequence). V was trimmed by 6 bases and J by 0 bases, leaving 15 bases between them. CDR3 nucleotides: TGTGCCAGCAGGGGGGGTGTGGGATATAGCAATCAGCCCCAGCATTTT. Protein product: CASRGGVGYSNQPQHF.

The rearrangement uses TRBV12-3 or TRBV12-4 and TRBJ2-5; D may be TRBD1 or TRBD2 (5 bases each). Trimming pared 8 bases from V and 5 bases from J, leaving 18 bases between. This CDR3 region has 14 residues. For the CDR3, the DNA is TGTGCCAGCGGATCGGACCTCAGGGAGGAGACCCAGTACTTC. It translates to CASGSDLREETQYF.

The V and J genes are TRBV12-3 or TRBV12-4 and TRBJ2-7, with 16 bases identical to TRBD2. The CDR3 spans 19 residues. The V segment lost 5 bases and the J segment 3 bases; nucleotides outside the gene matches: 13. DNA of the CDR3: TGTGCCAGCAGTACCCCGGGACTAGCGGGAGGGCGTTTGTTCTACGAGCAGTACTTC. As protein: CASSTPGLAGGRLFYEQYF.

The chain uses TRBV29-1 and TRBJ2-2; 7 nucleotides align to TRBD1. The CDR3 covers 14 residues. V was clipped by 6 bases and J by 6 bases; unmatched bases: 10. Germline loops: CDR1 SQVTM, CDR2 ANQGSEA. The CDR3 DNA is TGCAGCGTGGAACAGGGGCCTGGGCCCGGGGAGCTGTTTTTT. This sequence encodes CSVEQGPGPGELFF.

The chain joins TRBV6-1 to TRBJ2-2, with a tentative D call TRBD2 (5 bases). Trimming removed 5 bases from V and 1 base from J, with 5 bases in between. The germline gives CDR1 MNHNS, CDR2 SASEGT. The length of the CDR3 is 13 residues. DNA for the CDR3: TGTGCCAGCAGTCGGGGGAACACCGGGGAGCTGTTTTTT. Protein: CASSRGNTGELFF.

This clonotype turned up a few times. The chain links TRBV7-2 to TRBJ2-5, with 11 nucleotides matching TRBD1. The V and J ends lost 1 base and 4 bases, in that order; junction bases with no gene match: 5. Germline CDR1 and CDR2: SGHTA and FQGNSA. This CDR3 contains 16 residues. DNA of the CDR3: TGTGCCAGCAGCTTAGAGCTCGGGACAGGGGGAGAGACCCAGTACTTC. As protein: CASSLELGTGGETQYF.

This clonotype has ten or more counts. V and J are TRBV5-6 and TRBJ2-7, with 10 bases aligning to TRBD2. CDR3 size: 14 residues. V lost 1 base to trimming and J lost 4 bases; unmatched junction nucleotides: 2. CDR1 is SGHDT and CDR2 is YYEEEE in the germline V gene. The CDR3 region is CASSLTSGMYEQYF. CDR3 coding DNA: TGTGCCAGCAGCTTGACTAGCGGGATGTACGAGCAGTACTTC.

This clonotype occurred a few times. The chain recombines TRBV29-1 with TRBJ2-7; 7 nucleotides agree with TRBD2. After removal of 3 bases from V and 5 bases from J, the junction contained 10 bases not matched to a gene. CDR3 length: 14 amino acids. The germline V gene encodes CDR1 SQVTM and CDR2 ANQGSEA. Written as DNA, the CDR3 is TGCAGCGTTGAGGGAGGGGAGCTGTACGACGAGCAGTACTTC. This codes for CSVEGGELYDEQYF.

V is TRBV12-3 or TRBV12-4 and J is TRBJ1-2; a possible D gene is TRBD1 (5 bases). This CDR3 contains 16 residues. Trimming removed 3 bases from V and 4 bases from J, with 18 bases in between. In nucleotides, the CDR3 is TGTGCCAGCAGTTTGGATTTTACAGGCAGCATCTATGGCTACACCTTC. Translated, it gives CASSLDFTGSIYGYTF.

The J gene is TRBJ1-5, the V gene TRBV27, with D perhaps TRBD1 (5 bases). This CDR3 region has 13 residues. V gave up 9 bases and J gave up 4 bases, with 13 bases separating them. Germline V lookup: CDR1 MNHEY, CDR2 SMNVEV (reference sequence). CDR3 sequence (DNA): TGTGCCAGTAACGGGACGGAAAATCAGCCCCAGCATTTT. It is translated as CASNGTENQPQHF.

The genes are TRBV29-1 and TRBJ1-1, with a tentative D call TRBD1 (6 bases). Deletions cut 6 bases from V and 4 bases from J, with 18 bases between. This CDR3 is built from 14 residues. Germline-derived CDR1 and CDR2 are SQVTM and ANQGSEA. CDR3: CSVATVGGGTEAFF. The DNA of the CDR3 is TGCAGCGTGGCCACCGTGGGAGGGGGCACTGAAGCTTTCTTT.

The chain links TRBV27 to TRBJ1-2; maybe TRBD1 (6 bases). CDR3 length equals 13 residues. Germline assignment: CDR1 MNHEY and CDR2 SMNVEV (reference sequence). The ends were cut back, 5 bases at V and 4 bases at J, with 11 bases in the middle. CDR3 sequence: CASSLQGSYGYTF. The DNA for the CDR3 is TGTGCCAGCAGTCTACAGGGCTCCTATGGCTACACCTTC.

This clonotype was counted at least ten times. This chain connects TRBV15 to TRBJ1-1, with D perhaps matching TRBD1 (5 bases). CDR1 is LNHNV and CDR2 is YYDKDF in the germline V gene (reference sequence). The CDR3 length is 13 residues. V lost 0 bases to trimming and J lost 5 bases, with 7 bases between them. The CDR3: CATSRDPGTEAFF. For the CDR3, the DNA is TGTGCCACCAGCAGAGACCCAGGGACTGAAGCTTTCTTT.

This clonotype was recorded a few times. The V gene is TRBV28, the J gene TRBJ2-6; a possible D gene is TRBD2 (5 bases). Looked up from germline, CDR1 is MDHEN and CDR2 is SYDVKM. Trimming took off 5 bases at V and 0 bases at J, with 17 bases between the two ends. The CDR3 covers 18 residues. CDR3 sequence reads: CASSIIGGLSSGANVLTF. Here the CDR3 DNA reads TGTGCCAGCAGTATTATCGGAGGACTCAGCTCTGGGGCCAACGTCCTGACTTTC. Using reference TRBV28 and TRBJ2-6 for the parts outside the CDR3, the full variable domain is DVKVTQSSRYLVKRTGEKVFLECVQDMDHENMFWYRQDPGLGLRLIYFSYDVKMKEKGDIPEGYSVSREKKERFSLILESASTNQTSMYLCASSIIGGLSSGANVLTFGAGSRLTVL.

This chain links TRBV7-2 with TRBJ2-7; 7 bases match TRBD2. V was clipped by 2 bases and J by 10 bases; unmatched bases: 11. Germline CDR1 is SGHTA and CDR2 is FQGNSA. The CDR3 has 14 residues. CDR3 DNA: TGTGCCAGCAGCTTATATATGCGGGAGACTAGACAGTACTTC. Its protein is CASSLYMRETRQYF.

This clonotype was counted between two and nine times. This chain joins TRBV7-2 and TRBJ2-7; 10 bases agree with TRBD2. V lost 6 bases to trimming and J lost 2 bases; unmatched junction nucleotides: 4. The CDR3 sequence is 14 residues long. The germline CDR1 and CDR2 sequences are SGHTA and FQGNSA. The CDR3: CASRWTSGAYEQYF. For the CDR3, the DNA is TGTGCCAGCAGGTGGACTAGCGGCGCCTACGAGCAGTACTTC.

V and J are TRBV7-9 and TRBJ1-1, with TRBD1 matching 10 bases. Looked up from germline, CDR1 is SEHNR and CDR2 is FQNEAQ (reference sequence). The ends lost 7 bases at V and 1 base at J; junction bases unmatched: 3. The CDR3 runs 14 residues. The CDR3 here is CASKWTGGNTEAFF. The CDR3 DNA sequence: TGTGCCAGCAAATGGACAGGGGGGAACACTGAAGCTTTCTTT.

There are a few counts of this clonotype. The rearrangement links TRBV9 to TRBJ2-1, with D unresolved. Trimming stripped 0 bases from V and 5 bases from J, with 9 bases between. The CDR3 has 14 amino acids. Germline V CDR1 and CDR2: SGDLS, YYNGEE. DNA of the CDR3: TGTGCCAGCAGCGTAGGGGGTCAGCACAATGAGCAGTTCTTC. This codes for CASSVGGQHNEQFF.

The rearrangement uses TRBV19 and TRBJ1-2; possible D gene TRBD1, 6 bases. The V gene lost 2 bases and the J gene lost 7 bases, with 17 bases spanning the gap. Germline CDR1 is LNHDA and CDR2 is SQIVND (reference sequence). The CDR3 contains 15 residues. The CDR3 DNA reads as TGTGCCAGTAGTATATTTCAGGTCGACAGGAGTGGCTACACCTTC. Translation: CASSIFQVDRSGYTF.

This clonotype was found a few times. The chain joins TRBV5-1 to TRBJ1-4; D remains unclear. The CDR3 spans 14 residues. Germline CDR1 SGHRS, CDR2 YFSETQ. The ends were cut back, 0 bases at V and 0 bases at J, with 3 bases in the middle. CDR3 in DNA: TGCGCCAGCAGCTTGGGACCAACTAATGAAAAACTGTTTTTT. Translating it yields CASSLGPTNEKLFF. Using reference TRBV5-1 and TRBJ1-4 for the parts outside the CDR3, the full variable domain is KAGVTQTPRYLIKTRGQQVTLSCSPISGHRSVSWYQQTPGQGLQFLFEYFSETQRNKGNFPGRFSGRQFSNSRSEMNVSTLELGDSALYLCASSLGPTNEKLFFGSGTQLSVL.

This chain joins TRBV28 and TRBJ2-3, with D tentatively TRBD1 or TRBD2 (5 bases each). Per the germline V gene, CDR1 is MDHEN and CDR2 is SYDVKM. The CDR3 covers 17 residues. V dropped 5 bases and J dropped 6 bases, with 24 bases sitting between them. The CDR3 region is CASSTLHRQGALDTQYF. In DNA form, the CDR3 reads TGTGCCAGCAGTACTTTACATCGGCAGGGAGCTTTGGATACGCAGTATTTT.